A selection of T cell receptor beta chains follows, all from one sample in a study of technical replicates of blood from a handful of donors. TCRdb's copy holds only in-frame clones and misses some; the assay was immunoSEQ multiplex PCR. The sample holds 80,000 or so clones; roughly 98% are singletons and the top ten take approximately 0.21%. The sample consisted of T cells isolated from PBMCs. The receptors were sampled from a human donor in good health. The CDR3 runs from the conserved cysteine through the conserved F or W. D genes are given only for firm matches. Clone size is given for some rows only: seen once, a few or many times, or a class if the clone is expanded.

d_gene	v_gene	j_gene	abundance	CDR3nt	CDR3aa
NA	TRBV10-3	TRBJ2-1	NA	TGTGCCGTGGCTAGTCTGAATGAGCAGTTCTTC	CAVASLNEQFF
NA	TRBV2	TRBJ2-2	NA	TGTGCCAGCAGTGACCGGTACACCGGGGAGCTGTTTTTT	CASSDRYTGELFF
TRBD2	TRBV11-2	TRBJ2-1	NA	TGTGCCAGCAGCTTGACTAGCGGGAGGGTAAATGAGCAGTTCTTC	CASSLTSGRVNEQFF
TRBD1	TRBV9	TRBJ1-1	NA	TGTGCCAGCAGCGGTCGGGCAGGGGGCGCCGGGTACACTGAAGCTTTCTTT	CASSGRAGGAGYTEAFF
TRBD2	TRBV7-2	TRBJ2-7	NA	TGTGCCAGCAGCTTTTTACTAGCGGACTACGAGCAGTACTTC	CASSFLLADYEQYF
NA	TRBV9	TRBJ2-1	NA	TGTGCCAGCAGCGTAGTAGCGGAGAGGGAGCAGTTCTTC	CASSVVAEREQFF
TRBD2	TRBV7-2	TRBJ2-3	NA	TGTGCCAGCGTAGCGGGACATTTCACAGATACGCAGTATTTT	CASVAGHFTDTQYF
TRBD1	TRBV11-2	TRBJ1-2	NA	TGTGCCAGCAGCTTAGAAGCTCAGGACAGGACAAAAGGCTACACCTTC	CASSLEAQDRTKGYTF
TRBD1	TRBV5-4	TRBJ1-4	NA	TGTGCCAGCAGCTTGGGACAGGGTACTAATGAAAAACTGTTTTTT	CASSLGQGTNEKLFF
TRBD2	TRBV4-3	TRBJ2-1	few	TGCGCCAGCAGCCAAAGGGCGGGAGGGTTAAGCAATGAGCAGTTCTTC	CASSQRAGGLSNEQFF
TRBD2	TRBV28	TRBJ2-7	NA	TGTGCCAGCAGTTTAGGGCTAGCGGGAGTAAGTGAGCAGTACTTC	CASSLGLAGVSEQYF
TRBD2	TRBV2	TRBJ2-7	NA	TGTGCCAGCAGGGACAATAGGGCGGGAGCCGTCGACGAGCAGTACTTC	CASRDNRAGAVDEQYF
NA	TRBV6-5	TRBJ2-7	NA	TGTGCCAGCAGTTACACAGGTGGGACCTACGAGCAGTACTTC	CASSYTGGTYEQYF
NA	TRBV11-3	TRBJ2-6	NA	TGTGCCAGCAGCCGGAATTGGGCGGGGTCTGGGGCCAACGTCCTGACTTTC	CASSRNWAGSGANVLTF
TRBD2	TRBV10-2	TRBJ2-1	NA	TGCGCCAGCAGTGAGTCCCGCATAACGACTAGCAAGGGGAATGAGCAGTTCTTC	CASSESRITTSKGNEQFF
NA	TRBV7-8	TRBJ1-5	NA	TGTGCCAGCAGCTCGGACCTCCGGAGGCAGCCCCAGCATTTT	CASSSDLRRQPQHF